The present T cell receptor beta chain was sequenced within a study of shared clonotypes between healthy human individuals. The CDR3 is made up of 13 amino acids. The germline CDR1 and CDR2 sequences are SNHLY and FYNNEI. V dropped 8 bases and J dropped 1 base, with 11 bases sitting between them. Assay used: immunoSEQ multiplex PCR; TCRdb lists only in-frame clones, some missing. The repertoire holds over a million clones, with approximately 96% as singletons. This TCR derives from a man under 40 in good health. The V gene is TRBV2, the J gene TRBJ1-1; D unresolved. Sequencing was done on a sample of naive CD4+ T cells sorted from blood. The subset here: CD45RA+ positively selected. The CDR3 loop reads CASVDLGNTEAFF. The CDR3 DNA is TGTGCCAGCGTCGATCTGGGGAACACTGAAGCTTTCTTT.